This T cell receptor (beta chain) was retrieved from a study of blood T cell repertoires in COVID-19. The authors' processing: The authors estimated nucleated cell counts from reference gene primer amplification. Using immunoSEQ multiplex PCR, the repertoire was profiled, and TCRdb retains in-frame clones only, with some absent. D and trimming were read from the DNA, whereas the V and J calls and clone size are those reported in that table. The table records under 30,000 clones, around 90% of them present only once. In germline, CDR1 is MGHDK, CDR2 SYGVNS. Deletions cut 4 bases from V and 7 bases from J, with 13 bases between. This CDR3 contains 13 residues.

The sequencing input was peripheral blood. The J gene is TRBJ1-2, the V gene TRBV25-1; the D gene is possibly TRBD1 (6 bases). This clonotype was sampled from a human donor in a cohort sampled during active COVID-19. CDR3 DNA sequence: TGTGCCAGCAGTGGAGTACAGGGCTCTGGCTACACCTTC. Protein product: CASSGVQGSGYTF.